This TCR beta chain was found in a study of blood T cells in healthy people across ages. Points from the study as a whole: Calculation of diversity from one million T cells yielded estimates considered to be underestimates.

Comments on this clonotype: Its antigen is not identified.

Germline assignment: CDR1 DFQATT and CDR2 SNEGSKA (reference sequence). Trimming stripped 3 bases from V and 5 bases from J, with 11 bases between. The CDR3 has 12 residues. For the second PCR, which ran for roughly 6 to 12 cycles, a sample-barcoded 5' primer and a J-beta primer mix were used. Through a template-switch adaptor with 12 random nucleotides, each cDNA molecule received a tag. From the 5' RACE reads, TCRdb called clonotypes with MiXCR, one entry per CDR3 protein. Of approximately 1.5 million distinct CDR3 sequences in the sample, approximately 32% were seen once. The sequence was obtained from a woman in her 30s in good health. The J gene is TRBJ2-7, the V gene TRBV20-1, with D possibly being TRBD1 (6 bases). Sequencing was performed on blood. The CDR3 spells CSASWGRHEQYF. CDR3 DNA sequence: TGCAGTGCTAGTTGGGGGCGCCACGAGCAGTACTTC.